The 9 T cell receptor beta chains below come from one sample, sequenced in a study of cytomegalovirus exposure and HLA in healthy donors. The PCR was carried out with 60 Vbeta primers and 13 Jbeta primers. Data came from immunoSEQ multiplex PCR; TCRdb stores just in-frame clones and leaves some out. The sample lists more than 80,000 clones, about four fifths occurring once. Material: PBMCs. These receptors were obtained from a female donor in good health and CMV-seropositive.

The chain carries TRBV11-2 and TRBJ1-6; no firm D call. Trimming removed 2 bases at V and 3 bases at J, with 8 bases between. This CDR3 is built from 15 residues. CDR1 SGHAT and CDR2 FQNNGV come from the germline V gene. CDR3 in amino acids: CASSLRGDYNSPLHF. The CDR3 bases are TGTGCCAGCAGCTTACGAGGAGACTATAATTCACCCCTCCACTTT.

This chain links TRBV10-3 with TRBJ2-1, with no clear D. V was cut by 6 bases and J by 0 bases, with 15 bases left in between. Germline lookup yields CDR1 ENHRY and CDR2 SYGVKD. This CDR3 is 16 amino acids long. The chain's CDR3 is CAISRGLLTSYNEQFF. DNA for the CDR3: TGTGCCATCAGCCGCGGCCTGTTGACCTCCTACAATGAGCAGTTCTTC.

The gene calls are TRBV15 and TRBJ2-7; D gene unclear. V was shortened by 0 bases and J by 3 bases, with 12 bases between the two germline ends. The CDR3 has 15 residues. CDR1 is LNHNV, CDR2 YYDKDF, per germline (reference sequence). CDR3 sequence reads: CATSRDRLGSYEQYF. CDR3 in DNA: TGTGCCACCAGCAGAGATCGGCTAGGCAGCTACGAGCAGTACTTC.

This chain joins TRBV5-1 and TRBJ2-1; 16 nucleotides match TRBD2. The junction had 2 bases not matched to a gene; V was cut back by 4 bases and J by 4 bases. The CDR3 extends over 16 amino acids. Germline CDR1 reads SGHRS; CDR2 reads YFSETQ. CDR3 DNA sequence: TGCGCCAGCAGCGGGACTAGCGGGGGGGCATACAATGAGCAGTTCTTC. It specifies CASSGTSGGAYNEQFF.

This rearrangement joins TRBV4-2 to TRBJ1-3; no firm D call. Trimming left V 0 bases short and J 4 bases short, with 16 bases between. The CDR3 length is 17 residues. Germline CDR1 LGHNA, CDR2 YNFKEQ. The CDR3 DNA follows: TGTGCCAGCAGCCAAGATCTGAGGTTGTCATTGGGAAACACCATATATTTT. Amino acid sequence: CASSQDLRLSLGNTIYF.

The gene calls are TRBV6-1 and TRBJ2-6; 7 bases are a match to TRBD1. Germline V gene data show CDR1 as MNHNS and CDR2 as SASEGT. The CDR3 is made up of 17 amino acids. V shed 3 bases and J 0 bases; nucleotides not matched to a gene: 5. The CDR3: CASSDRDSSSGANVLTF. The CDR3 DNA sequence: TGTGCCAGCAGTGACCGGGACAGCTCCTCTGGGGCCAACGTCCTGACTTTC.

The V and J genes are TRBV28 and TRBJ1-1, with no clear D. Trimming pared 2 bases from V and 0 bases from J, leaving 13 bases between. Germline V lookup: CDR1 MDHEN, CDR2 SYDVKM. This CDR3 is 16 amino acids long. This chain's CDR3 is CASSLDPETLNTEAFF. CDR3 bases: TGTGCCAGCAGTTTAGATCCCGAAACACTGAACACTGAAGCTTTCTTT. Full variable domain (outside the CDR3, taken from reference TRBV28 and TRBJ1-1): DVKVTQSSRYLVKRTGEKVFLECVQDMDHENMFWYRQDPGLGLRLIYFSYDVKMKEKGDIPEGYSVSREKKERFSLILESASTNQTSMYLCASSLDPETLNTEAFFGQGTRLTVV.

This chain joins TRBV6-1 and TRBJ2-2; D may be TRBD2 (6 bases). CDR1 is MNHNS, CDR2 SASEGT, per germline. The V gene lost 6 bases and the J gene lost 0 bases, with 11 bases spanning the gap. The CDR3 is 15 amino acids. CDR3 region: CASRGLVANTGELFF. The CDR3 nucleotides are TGTGCCAGCAGGGGACTCGTCGCGAACACCGGGGAGCTGTTTTTT.

The V and J genes are TRBV10-3 and TRBJ2-1; 10 nucleotides line up with TRBD2. In germline, CDR1 is ENHRY, CDR2 SYGVKD. CDR3 length: 14 residues. V lost 5 bases and J lost 9; bases outside the gene matches: 7. The CDR3 nucleotides read TGTGCCATCAGTACTAGCGGGGAACACAGTGAGCAGTTCTTC. As protein: CAISTSGEHSEQFF.